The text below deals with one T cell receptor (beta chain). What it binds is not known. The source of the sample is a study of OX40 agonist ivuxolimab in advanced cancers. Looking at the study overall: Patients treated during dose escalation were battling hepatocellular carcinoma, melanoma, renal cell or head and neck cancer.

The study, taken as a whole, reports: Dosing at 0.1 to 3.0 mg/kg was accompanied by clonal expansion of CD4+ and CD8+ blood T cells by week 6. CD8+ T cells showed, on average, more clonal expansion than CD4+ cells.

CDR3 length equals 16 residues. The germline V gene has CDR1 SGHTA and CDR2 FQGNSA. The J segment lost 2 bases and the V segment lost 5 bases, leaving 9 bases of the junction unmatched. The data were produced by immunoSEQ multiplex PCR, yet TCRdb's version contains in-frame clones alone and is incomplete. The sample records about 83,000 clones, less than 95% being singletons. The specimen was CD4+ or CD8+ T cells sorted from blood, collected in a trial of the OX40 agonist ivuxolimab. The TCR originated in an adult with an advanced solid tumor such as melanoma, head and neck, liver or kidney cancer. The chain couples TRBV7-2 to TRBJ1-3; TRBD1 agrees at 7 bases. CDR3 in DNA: TGTGCCAGCAGCCCTAGACAGGGAGCGGCTGGAAACACCATATATTTT. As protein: CASSPRQGAAGNTIYF.